This T cell receptor beta chain was captured by sequencing in a study of CD8 T cells in Susac syndrome. Findings of the study overall: The CD4+ T cell repertoires, which came from Susac syndrome patients, showed no sign of clonal expansion.

Random hexamers were used to reverse transcribe the RNA input (about 0.5 to 1 ug). Coverage of TCR beta CDR3 amplification by immunoSEQ multiplex PCR extended to 54 Vbeta and 13 Jbeta. Each CDR3 protein is one row after TCRdb ran MiXCR on the immunoSEQ multiplex PCR reads. The sample has 120,000 or so distinct CDR3 sequences, over 90% seen once. V lost 1 base and J 1 base, leaving 13 bases between the germline ends. The germline CDR1 and CDR2 sequences are SGHRS and YFSETQ. The CDR3 length is 16 residues. Notes on this clonotype: Its antigen is not known.

The sample taken for sequencing was CD4+ T cells from PBMCs. This clonotype originated in a human donor with Susac syndrome. The chain uses TRBV5-1 and TRBJ2-3; D is ambiguous. The CDR3 reads CASSLNGPPGTDTQYF. DNA of the CDR3: TGCGCCAGCAGCTTGAATGGGCCCCCCGGCACAGATACGCAGTATTTT.